This note documents a single T cell receptor beta chain sequence. Additional autoimmune diseases, uncontrolled infections, pregnancy or lactation disqualified patients. With V trimmed by 2 bases and J by 0 bases, 1 base remained unmatched. The CDR3 is made up of 17 amino acids. From germline, CDR1 is ENHRY and CDR2 SYGVKD. The data are from a study of Graves' ophthalmopathy and Graves' hyperthyroidism. CDR3 regions of TCR beta were amplified from RNA transcripts. An initial RT-PCR round employing HTBI primers preceded a second-round multiplex PCR. TCRdb used MiXCR to reprocess the multiplex PCR reads, holding one entry per CDR3 protein. The repertoire consists of hundreds of thousands of distinct CDR3 sequences, with 35% to 50% occurring once and the leading ten covering over 2.5%.

This sequence was found in an adult man with Graves' ophthalmopathy. Sequenced material: peripheral blood. The chain recombines TRBV10-3 with TRBJ2-6; 10 bases agree with TRBD1. The CDR3 coding sequence is TGTGCCATCAGTGAGCGGACAGGGGGCTCTGGGGCCAACGTCCTGACTTTC. It specifies CAISERTGGSGANVLTF.